This TCR beta chain is drawn from a study of blood T cell repertoires in COVID-19 (dated by TCRdb to about 2020). With respect to the entire study: Samples covering the acute and convalescent phases of COVID-19 were provided by collaborators in the United States, Italy and Spain. Nearly every sample came with metadata listing a de-identified subject ID, COVID-19 status, age in years and sex. Subjects who had been exposed to COVID-19, were actively infected with it, or had recovered from it provided the deeply sampled blood TCRbeta repertoires that made up the dataset. HLA class I and class II types, where available, came from metadata supplied by the sample provider rather than from assay-based typing. The repertoires were made available in a free public database intended to serve as a resource for research on the immune response to SARS-CoV-2. The material from the prospective study consisted of cDNA or gDNA derived from T cells, B-cell-depleted T cells, or PBMCs. Samples were obtained from the ongoing ImmuneRACE study (first 160 participants) and from some 1,300 subjects provided by 6 global collaborators.

Whole blood was collected in K2EDTA tubes by collaborating institutions according to the institutions' own protocols. For TCRbeta analysis, collaborator samples were shipped as frozen whole blood, as isolated PBMCs, or as DNA extracted from either sample type. TCRbeta CDR3 regions were amplified from genomic DNA by means of the immunoSEQ Assay, a bias-controlled multiplex PCR. Concerning the study's data processing: Nucleated cell counts per sample were estimated from amplification of reference gene primers within the assay. To quantify the absolute abundance of each unique TCRbeta CDR3 rearrangement, sequence reads were collapsed and filtered. For each sample, productive Simpson clonality was calculated as the square root of Simpson's diversity index over productive rearrangements. TCRdb's version of the immuneACCESS table is confined to in-frame rearrangements and falls short of the full clone set. An unresolved V gene accounts for under half of the shortfall where checked; the remainder is of unknown origin. V and J calls and clone size are as listed in that table; D and trimming were resolved from the DNA. The sample records about 170,000 clones, 75% to 90% of which are singletons. The ten biggest clones cover under 3.5% of the sample.

V drops 0 bases and J drops 2 bases, leaving 13 bases in between. For CDR1 and CDR2, the germline V gene lists LGHNT and FRNRAP. Its CDR3 holds 16 amino acids, cysteine through phenylalanine. The read is trimmed to its CDR3 DNA, 48 bases read in frame from base 1. Comments on this clone: Its target antigen remains unknown. Base qualities are not recorded, but no much larger clone differs from it by a single base.

General conclusions and limits of the study: Clinical and demographic metadata were provided uncurated, with the amount varying by source and participant.

The receptor comes from a woman aged 55-69 years with acute or convalescent COVID-19. The rearranged chain carries TRBV12-5 and TRBJ1-2, with no confidently assigned D gene. Input material: peripheral blood. The CDR3 reads as follows: CASGLVARLVNYGYTF. Read as DNA, the sequence is TGTGCTAGTGGTTTGGTTGCCCGACTTGTAAACTATGGCTACACCTTC.